A single sample is the source of the 3 T cell receptor beta chains below, sequenced in a study of blood T cell repertoires in COVID-19. Here immunoSEQ multiplex PCR was the method, and the copy in TCRdb shows in-frame clones only, minus some. This table has 110,000 to 150,000 clones, roughly 77% appearing once. Sequenced: peripheral blood. Receptors were obtained from a woman aged 65 to 85 with COVID-19, enrolled during active disease.

This chain uses TRBV5-4 with TRBJ2-7; possible D gene TRBD2, 5 bases. There are 15 residues in the CDR3. Germline V gives CDR1 SGHNT, CDR2 YYREEE (reference sequence). Trimming left V 2 bases short and J 1 base short, with 13 bases between. The CDR3 reads CASSLVGSQSYEQYF. CDR3 sequence (DNA): TGTGCCAGCAGCTTAGTGGGGAGCCAATCCTACGAGCAGTACTTC. Using reference TRBV5-4 and TRBJ2-7 for the parts outside the CDR3, the full variable domain is ETGVTQSPTHLIKTRGQQVTLRCSSQSGHNTVSWYQQALGQGPQFIFQYYREEENGRGNFPPRFSGLQFPNYSSELNVNALELDDSALYLCASSLVGSQSYEQYFGPGTRLTVT.

J is TRBJ1-1 and V is TRBV6-5; no clear D. Trimming left V 7 bases short and J 6 bases short, with 15 bases between. This CDR3 region has 13 residues. Germline V gene lookup returns CDR1 MNHEY and CDR2 SVGAGI. The CDR3 DNA is TGTGCCAGCATAAAAGACTTGAGATCTGAAGCTTTCTTT. It is translated as CASIKDLRSEAFF.

This chain joins TRBV28 and TRBJ1-4, with TRBD1 identical over 8 bases. The CDR3 totals 15 residues. Trimming took 4 bases from V and 4 from J; bases not matched to a gene: 5. Germline V gives CDR1 MDHEN, CDR2 SYDVKM. This CDR3 is CASSSWTGNNEKLFF. The CDR3 DNA follows: TGTGCCAGCAGTTCCTGGACAGGGAATAATGAAAAACTGTTTTTT.